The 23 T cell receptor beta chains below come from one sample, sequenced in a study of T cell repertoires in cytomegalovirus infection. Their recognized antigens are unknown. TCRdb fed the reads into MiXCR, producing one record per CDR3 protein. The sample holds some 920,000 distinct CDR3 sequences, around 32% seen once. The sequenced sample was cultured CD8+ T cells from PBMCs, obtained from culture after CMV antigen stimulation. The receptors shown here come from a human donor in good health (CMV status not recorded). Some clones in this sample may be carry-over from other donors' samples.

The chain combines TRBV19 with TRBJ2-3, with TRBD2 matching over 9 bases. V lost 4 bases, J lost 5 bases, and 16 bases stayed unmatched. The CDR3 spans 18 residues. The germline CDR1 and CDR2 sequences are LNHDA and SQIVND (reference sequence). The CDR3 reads CASSTWGDSGGSVDTQYF. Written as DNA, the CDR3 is TGTGCCAGTAGTACGTGGGGTGATAGCGGGGGATCGGTAGATACGCAGTATTTT.

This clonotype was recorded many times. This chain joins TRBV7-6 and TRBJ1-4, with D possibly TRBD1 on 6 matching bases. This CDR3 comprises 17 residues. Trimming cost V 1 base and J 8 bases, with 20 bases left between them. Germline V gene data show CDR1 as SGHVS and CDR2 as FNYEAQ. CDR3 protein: CASSLDSGTSGKEKLFF. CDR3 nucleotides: TGTGCCAGCAGCTTAGATTCCGGGACATCCGGGAAGGAAAAACTGTTTTTT.

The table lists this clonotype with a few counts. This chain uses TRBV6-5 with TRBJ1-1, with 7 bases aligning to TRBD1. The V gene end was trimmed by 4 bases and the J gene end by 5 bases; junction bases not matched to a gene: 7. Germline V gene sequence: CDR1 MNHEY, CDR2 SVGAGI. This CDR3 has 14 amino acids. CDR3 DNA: TGTGCCAGCAGTTTCTCAGGGGGGTGGACTGAAGCTTTCTTT. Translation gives CASSFSGGWTEAFF.

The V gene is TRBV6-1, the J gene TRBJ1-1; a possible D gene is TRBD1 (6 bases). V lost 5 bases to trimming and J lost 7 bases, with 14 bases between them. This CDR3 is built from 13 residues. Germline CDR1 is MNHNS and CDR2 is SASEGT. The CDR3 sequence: CASSHPGEFEAFF. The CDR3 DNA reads TGTGCCAGCAGTCACCCAGGGGAGTTTGAAGCTTTCTTT.

The CDR3 sequence is CASTRRVGGPDNEQFF. In DNA, the CDR3 is TGCGCCAGCACCCGAAGGGTGGGGGGGCCTGACAATGAGCAGTTCTTC. V usage is TRBV4-1 and J usage is TRBJ2-1; possibly TRBD2 for D (7 bases). Germline CDR1 MGHRA, CDR2 YSYEKL. The CDR3 totals 16 residues. Trimming cost V 7 bases and J 5 bases, with 21 bases left between them.

The CDR3 DNA follows: TGTGCCAGCAGCTTAGCAGACACGAGCAATCAGCCCCAGCATTTT. It encodes CASSLADTSNQPQHF. The chain uses TRBV7-6 and TRBJ1-5; D not resolved. Trimming took off 0 bases at V and 1 base at J, with 7 bases between the two ends. The CDR3 covers 15 residues. CDR1 is SGHVS, CDR2 FNYEAQ, per germline. The full variable domain, completed using reference TRBV7-6 and TRBJ1-5, is GAGVSQSPRYKVTKRGQDVALRCDPISGHVSLYWYRQALGQGPEFLTYFNYEAQQDKSGLPNDRFSAERPEGSISTLTIQRTEQRDSAMYRCASSLADTSNQPQHFGDGTRLSIL.

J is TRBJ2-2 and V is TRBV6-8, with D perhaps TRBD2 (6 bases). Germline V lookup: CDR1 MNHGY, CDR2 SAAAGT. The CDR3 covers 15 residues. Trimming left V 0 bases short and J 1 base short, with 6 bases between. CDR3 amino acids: CASSYSGGNTGELFF. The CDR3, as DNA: TGTGCCAGCAGTTACTCGGGGGGGAACACCGGGGAGCTGTTTTTT.

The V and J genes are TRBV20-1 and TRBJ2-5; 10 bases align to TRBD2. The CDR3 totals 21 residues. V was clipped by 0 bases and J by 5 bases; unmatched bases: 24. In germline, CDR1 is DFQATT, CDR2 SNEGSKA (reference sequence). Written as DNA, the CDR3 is TGCAGTGCTAGAGATCGGCTCCGGGACCCAGGACTAGCGGTAGGCAAGGAGACCCAGTACTTC. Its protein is CSARDRLRDPGLAVGKETQYF.

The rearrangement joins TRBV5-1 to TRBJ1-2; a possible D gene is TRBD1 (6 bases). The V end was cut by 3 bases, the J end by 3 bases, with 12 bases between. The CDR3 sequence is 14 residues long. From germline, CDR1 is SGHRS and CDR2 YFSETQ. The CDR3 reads CASSWVPGDYGYTF. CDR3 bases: TGCGCCAGCAGCTGGGTTCCAGGGGACTATGGCTACACCTTC. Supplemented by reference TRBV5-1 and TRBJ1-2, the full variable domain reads KAGVTQTPRYLIKTRGQQVTLSCSPISGHRSVSWYQQTPGQGLQFLFEYFSETQRNKGNFPGRFSGRQFSNSRSEMNVSTLELGDSALYLCASSWVPGDYGYTFGSGTRLTVV.

CDR3 protein: CASGTDHEQYV. The CDR3 DNA is TGTGCCAGCGGAACTGACCACGAGCAGTACGTC. The chain uses TRBV11-1 and TRBJ2-7; D is unclear. The V end lost 8 bases, the J end lost 5 bases, and 10 bases lay between the germline ends. The CDR3 length is 11 residues. CDR1 SGHAT and CDR2 FQDESV come from the germline V gene (reference sequence).

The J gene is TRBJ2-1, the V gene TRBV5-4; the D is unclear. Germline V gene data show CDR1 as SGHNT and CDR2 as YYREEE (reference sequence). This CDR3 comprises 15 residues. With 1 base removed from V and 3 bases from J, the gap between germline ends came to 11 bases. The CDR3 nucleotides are TGTGCCAGCAGCTTGCTACCCAACGTCTACAATGAGCAGTTCTTC. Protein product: CASSLLPNVYNEQFF.

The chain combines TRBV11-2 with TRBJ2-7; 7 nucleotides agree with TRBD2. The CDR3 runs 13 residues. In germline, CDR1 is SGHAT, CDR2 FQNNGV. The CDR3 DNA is TGTGCCAGCAGCCAGTGGGGGGACTACGGGCAGTACGTC. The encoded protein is CASSQWGDYGQYV.

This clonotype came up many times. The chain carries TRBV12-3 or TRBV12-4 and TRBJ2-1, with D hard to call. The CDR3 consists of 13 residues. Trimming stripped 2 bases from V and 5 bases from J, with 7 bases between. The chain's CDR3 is CASSLILDNEQFF. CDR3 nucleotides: TGTGCCAGCAGTTTAATTTTGGACAATGAGCAGTTCTTC.

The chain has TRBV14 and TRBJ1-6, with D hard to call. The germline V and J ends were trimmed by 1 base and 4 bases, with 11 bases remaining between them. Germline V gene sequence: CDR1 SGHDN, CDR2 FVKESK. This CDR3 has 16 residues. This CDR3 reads CASSQVIGRYNSPLHF. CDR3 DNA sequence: TGTGCCAGCAGCCAAGTAATAGGACGGTATAATTCACCCCTCCACTTT.

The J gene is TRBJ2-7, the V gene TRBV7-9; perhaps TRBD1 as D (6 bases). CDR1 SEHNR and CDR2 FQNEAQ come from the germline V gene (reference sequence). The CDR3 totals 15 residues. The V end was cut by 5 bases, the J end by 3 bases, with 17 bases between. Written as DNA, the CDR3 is TGTGCCAGCAGCACCCACAGGGAAACCATCTACGAGCAGTACGTC. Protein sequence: CASSTHRETIYEQYV.

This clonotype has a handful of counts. The CDR3 is CASSYWRGGGRHNEQFF. The CDR3 region has the DNA TGTGCCAGCAGTTACTGGAGGGGCGGGGGCCGCCACAATGAGCAGTTCTTC. The rearrangement uses TRBV6-5 and TRBJ2-1, with D tentatively TRBD2 (7 bases). The CDR3 spans 17 residues. V was trimmed by 1 base and J by 5 bases, leaving 18 bases between them. Germline CDR1 MNHEY, CDR2 SVGAGI.

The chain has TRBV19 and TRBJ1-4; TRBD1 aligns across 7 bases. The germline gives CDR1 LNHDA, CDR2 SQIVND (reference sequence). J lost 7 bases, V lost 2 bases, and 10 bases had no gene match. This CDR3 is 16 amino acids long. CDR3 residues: CASSISPRGSGEKLFF. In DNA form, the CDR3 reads TGTGCCAGTAGTATATCCCCCAGGGGGTCCGGTGAAAAACTGTTTTTT.

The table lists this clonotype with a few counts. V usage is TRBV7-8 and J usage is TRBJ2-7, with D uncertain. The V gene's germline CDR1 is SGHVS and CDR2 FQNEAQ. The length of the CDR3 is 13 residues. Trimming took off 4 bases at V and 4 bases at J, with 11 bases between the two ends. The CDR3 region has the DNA TGTGCCAGCAGCTCCGTAACCCTGTACGAGCAGTACGTC. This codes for CASSSVTLYEQYV.

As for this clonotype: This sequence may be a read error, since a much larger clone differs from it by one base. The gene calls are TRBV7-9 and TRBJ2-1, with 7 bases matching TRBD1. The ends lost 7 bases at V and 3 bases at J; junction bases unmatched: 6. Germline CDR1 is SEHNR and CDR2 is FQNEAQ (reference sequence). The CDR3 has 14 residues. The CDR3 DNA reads TGTGCCAGCATCCCGGACAGGAACTACAATGAGCAGTTCTTC. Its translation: CASIPDRNYNEQFF. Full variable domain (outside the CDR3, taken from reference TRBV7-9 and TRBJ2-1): DTGVSQNPRHKITKRGQNVTFRCDPISEHNRLYWYRQTLGQGPEFLTYFQNEAQLEKSRLLSDRFSAERPKGSFSTLEIQRTEQGDSAMYLCASIPDRNYNEQFFGPGTRLTVL.

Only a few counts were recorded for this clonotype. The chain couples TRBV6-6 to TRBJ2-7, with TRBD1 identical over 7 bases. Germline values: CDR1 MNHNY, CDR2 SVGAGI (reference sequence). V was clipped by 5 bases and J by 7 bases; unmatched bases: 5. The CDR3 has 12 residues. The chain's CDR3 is CASSPQGWEQYF. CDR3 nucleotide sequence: TGTGCCAGCAGTCCACAGGGGTGGGAGCAGTACTTC.

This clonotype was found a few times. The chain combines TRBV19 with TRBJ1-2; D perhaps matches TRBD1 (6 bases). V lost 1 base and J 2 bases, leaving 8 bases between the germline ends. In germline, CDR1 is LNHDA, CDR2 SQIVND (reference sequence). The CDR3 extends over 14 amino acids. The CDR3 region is CASSIVQGNYGYTF. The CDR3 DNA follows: TGTGCCAGTAGTATAGTTCAGGGGAACTATGGCTACACCTTC. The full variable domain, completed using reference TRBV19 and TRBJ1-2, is DGGITQSPKYLFRKEGQNVTLSCEQNLNHDAMYWYRQDPGQGLRLIYYSQIVNDFQKGDIAEGYSVSREKKESFPLTVTSAQKNPTAFYLCASSIVQGNYGYTFGSGTRLTVV.

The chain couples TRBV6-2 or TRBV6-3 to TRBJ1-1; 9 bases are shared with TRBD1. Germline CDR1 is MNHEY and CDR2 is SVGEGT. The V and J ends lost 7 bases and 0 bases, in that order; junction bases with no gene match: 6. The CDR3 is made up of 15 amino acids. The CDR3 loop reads CASKPWDRVNTEAFF. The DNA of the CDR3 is TGTGCCAGCAAACCCTGGGACAGGGTGAACACTGAAGCTTTCTTT.

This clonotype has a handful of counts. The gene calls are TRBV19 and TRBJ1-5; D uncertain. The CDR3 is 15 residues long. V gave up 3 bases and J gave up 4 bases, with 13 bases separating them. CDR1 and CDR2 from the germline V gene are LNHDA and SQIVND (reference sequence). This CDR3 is CASSMSGSGNQPQHF. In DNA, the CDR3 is TGTGCCAGTAGTATGTCCGGGTCAGGAAATCAGCCCCAGCATTTT.